This is a list of T cell receptor beta chains from one sample in a study of PD-1 blockade in classical Hodgkin lymphoma. Here immunoSEQ multiplex PCR was the method, and the copy in TCRdb shows in-frame clones only, minus some. The data contain 6,800 or so clones, about 82% of them singletons. The specimen was peripheral blood mononuclear cells (PBMCs), collected before the second cycle of nivolumab. The receptors shown here come from a human donor with classical Hodgkin lymphoma. CDR3s include the opening cysteine and the closing phenylalanine or tryptophan. A D gene is named only where the DNA matches it firmly. Expanded clones are given a class, and other clones once, few, many or no size at all.

J gene | D gene | CDR3 length | clone size | V gene | CDR3 DNA | CDR3 protein
TRBJ1-1 | - | 13 | - | TRBV6-5 | TGTGCCAGCAGTGAACAGGGTTGGACTGAAGCTTTCTTT | CASSEQGWTEAFF
TRBJ1-2 | TRBD1 | 13 | medium-sized | TRBV9 | TGTGCCAGTAGGGACAGCAATAACTATGGCTACACCTTC | CASRDSNNYGYTF
TRBJ1-5 | TRBD1 | 16 | - | TRBV5-5 | TGTGCCAGCAGCTTGGGATTTGACAGGGGCAATCAGCCCCAGCATTTT | CASSLGFDRGNQPQHF
TRBJ2-7 | - | 12 | - | TRBV11-2 | TGTGCCAGCAGCCCTAGGGGGAACGAGCAGTACTTC | CASSPRGNEQYF
TRBJ1-1 | - | 16 | - | TRBV5-1 | TGCGCCAGCAGCCTTACTGGTTCGCATTCGCATGGGGGAGCTTTCTTT | CASSLTGSHSHGGAFF
TRBJ2-7 | TRBD1 | 17 | - | TRBV7-2 | TGTGCCAGCAGCCCTAAACCTCCGGGACAGGGTGTCAACGAGCAGTACTTC | CASSPKPPGQGVNEQYF
TRBJ2-7 | - | 11 | - | TRBV7-2 | TGTGCCAGCAGGCTGAACTACGAGCAGTACTTC | CASRLNYEQYF
TRBJ2-7 | - | 14 | once | TRBV5-4 | TGTGCCAGCAGCTTGGGAGGCGACTCCTACGAGCAGTACTTC | CASSLGGDSYEQYF
TRBJ2-5 | - | 11 | few | TRBV5-1 | TGCGCCAGCAGGTTGACAGAGACCCAGTACTTC | CASRLTETQYF
TRBJ1-2 | - | 11 | - | TRBV20-1 | TGCAGTGGGAAAAGGGGGTATGGCTACACCTTC | CSGKRGYGYTF
TRBJ1-2 | - | 15 | few | TRBV10-3 | TGTGCCATCAGTGAGACCCCGGAGTTGCAAGGGGGCTACACCTTC | CAISETPELQGGYTF
TRBJ2-1 | TRBD2 | 15 | - | TRBV10-1 | TGCGCCAGCGAATTGGGACTAGAGATTCCCAATGAGCAGTTCTTC | CASELGLEIPNEQFF
TRBJ2-1 | TRBD1 | 16 | - | TRBV7-9 | TGTGCCAGCAGCACCGGGGACAGGGTACATTACAATGAGCAGTTCTTC | CASSTGDRVHYNEQFF
TRBJ2-7 | - | 14 | - | TRBV18 | TGTGCCAGCTCACCGACAGCCGGAGGGGTCGAGCAGTACTTC | CASSPTAGGVEQYF
TRBJ2-7 | - | 13 | - | TRBV6-1 | TGTGCCAGCAGTGAAGCGCTACCCTACGAGCAGTACTTC | CASSEALPYEQYF
TRBJ1-6 | - | 15 | - | TRBV7-2 | TGTGCCAGCAGCCCGGTCCAGAGCAGGAATTCACCCCTCCACTTT | CASSPVQSRNSPLHF
TRBJ2-7 | TRBD1 | 13 | - | TRBV18 | TGTGCCAGCTCACCAAGGGACAGGGGTGAGCAGTACTTC | CASSPRDRGEQYF
TRBJ1-5 | TRBD1 | 16 | - | TRBV7-6 | TGTGCCAAAGTACCGGGACAGGGACCTAGCAATCAGCCCCAGCATTTT | CAKVPGQGPSNQPQHF
TRBJ1-5 | TRBD1 | 15 | - | TRBV19 | TGTGCCAGTAGTACCCGCAGGGGGGGCAATCAGCCCCAGCATTTT | CASSTRRGGNQPQHF
TRBJ1-5 | - | 11 | - | TRBV28 | TGTGCCAGCAGTCTAACGGAGCCCCAGCATTTT | CASSLTEPQHF
TRBJ2-7 | TRBD1 | 12 | - | TRBV28 | TGTGCCGCCCGACAGGGTATCTACGAGCAGTACTTC | CAARQGIYEQYF
TRBJ2-7 | TRBD2 | 16 | few | TRBV2 | TGTGCCAGCAGTAGACTCATCGGGACTAGCGGGTACGAGCAGTACTTC | CASSRLIGTSGYEQYF
TRBJ2-1 | TRBD2 | 15 | - | TRBV9 | TGTGCCAGCAGCCCCCTTCCCAAAGCGGGAGGCGGGGAGTTCTTC | CASSPLPKAGGGEFF
TRBJ2-3 | TRBD2 | 15 | few | TRBV7-3 | TGTGCCAGCAGCTTCATTAGCGGGAGGTCAGATACGCAGTATTTT | CASSFISGRSDTQYF
TRBJ2-7 | - | 13 | - | TRBV6-1 | TGTGCCAGCAGTGAAGGGGGCTCGTTCAAGCAGTACTTC | CASSEGGSFKQYF
TRBJ2-1 | - | 14 | - | TRBV7-2 | TGTGCCAGCAGCTCTACAAATGGGGCGCCGGAGCAGTTCTTC | CASSSTNGAPEQFF
TRBJ2-1 | - | 14 | - | TRBV9 | TGTGCCAGCAGCGTAGCCAGCGGGTACAATGAGCAGTTCTTC | CASSVASGYNEQFF
TRBJ2-1 | - | 15 | - | TRBV15 | TGTGCCACCAGCAGGTCTCCGGGAGCTTACAATGAGCAGTTCTTC | CATSRSPGAYNEQFF
TRBJ2-1 | - | 14 | - | TRBV9 | TGTGCCAGCAGCCCCTTCGGGGGTATCAATGAGCAGTTCTTC | CASSPFGGINEQFF
TRBJ2-1 | - | 16 | large | TRBV15 | TGTGCCACCAGCAGCCTTCTCGGTCTGGATTACAATGAGCAGTTCTTC | CATSSLLGLDYNEQFF
TRBJ2-7 | TRBD2 | 14 | - | TRBV7-9 | TGTGCCAGCAGCATGACTAGCGGGATCTACGAGCAGTACTTC | CASSMTSGIYEQYF